There are a few counts of the clone carrying this T cell receptor beta chain. This record belongs to a study of beta chain features in type 1 diabetes. Study summary: On cell yields, gender and age, patients and healthy donors were similar. Sorted cell examination encompassed about 110,000,000 cells across all samples.

V shed 2 bases, J shed 2 bases, and the junction held 5 bases outside the gene matches. The CDR3 runs to 17 residues. Germline lookup yields CDR1 MNHNS and CDR2 SASEGT. TCRB transcripts that were expressed got sequenced, as all of the isolated RNA had been reverse transcribed. The read count averaged around 3.6 million across naive, central memory and regulatory T cell samples. Clones were sequenced by immunoSEQ multiplex PCR, and TCRdb holds only the in-frame ones, with some missing. The table lists around 430,000 clones, over 25% of them singletons. The chain is built from TRBV6-1 and TRBJ2-1; TRBD1 matches at 11 bases. The sample was naive CD4+ T cells from blood. The TCR comes from a man aged 18 to 29 in good health. This CDR3 is CASSEHVGQGAYNEQFF. The CDR3 DNA reads as TGTGCCAGCAGTGAACATGTGGGACAGGGGGCCTACAATGAGCAGTTCTTC.